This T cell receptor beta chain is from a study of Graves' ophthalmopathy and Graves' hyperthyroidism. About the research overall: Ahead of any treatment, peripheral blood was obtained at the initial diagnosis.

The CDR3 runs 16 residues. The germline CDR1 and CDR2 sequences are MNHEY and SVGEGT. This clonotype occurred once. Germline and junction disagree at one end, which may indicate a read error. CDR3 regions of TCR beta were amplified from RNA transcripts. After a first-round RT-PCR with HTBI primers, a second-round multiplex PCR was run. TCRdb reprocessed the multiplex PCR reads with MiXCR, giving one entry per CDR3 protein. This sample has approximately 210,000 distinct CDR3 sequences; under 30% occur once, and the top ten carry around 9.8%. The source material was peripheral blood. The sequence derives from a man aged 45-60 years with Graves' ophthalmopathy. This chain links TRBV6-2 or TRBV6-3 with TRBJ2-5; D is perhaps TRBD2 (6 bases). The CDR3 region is CASSYAFGLFQEAQYF. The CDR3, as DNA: TGTGCCAGCAGTTACGCTTTCGGACTATTTCAAGAGGCCCAGTACTTC.